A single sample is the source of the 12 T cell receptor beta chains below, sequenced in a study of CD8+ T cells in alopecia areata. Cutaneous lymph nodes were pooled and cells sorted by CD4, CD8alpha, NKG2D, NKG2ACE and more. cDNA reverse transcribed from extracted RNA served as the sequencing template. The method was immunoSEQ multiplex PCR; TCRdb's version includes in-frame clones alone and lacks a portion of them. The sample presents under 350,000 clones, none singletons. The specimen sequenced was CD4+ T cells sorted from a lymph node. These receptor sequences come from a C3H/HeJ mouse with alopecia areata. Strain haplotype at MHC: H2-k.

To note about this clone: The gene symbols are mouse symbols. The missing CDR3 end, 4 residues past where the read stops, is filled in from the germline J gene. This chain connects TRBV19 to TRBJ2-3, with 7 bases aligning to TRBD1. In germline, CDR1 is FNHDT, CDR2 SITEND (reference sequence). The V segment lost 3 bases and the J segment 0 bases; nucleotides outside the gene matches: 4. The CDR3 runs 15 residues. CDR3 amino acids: CASSKGQSSAETLYF. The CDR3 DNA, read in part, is TGTGCCAGCAGTAAGGGACAGTCTAGTGCAGAA.

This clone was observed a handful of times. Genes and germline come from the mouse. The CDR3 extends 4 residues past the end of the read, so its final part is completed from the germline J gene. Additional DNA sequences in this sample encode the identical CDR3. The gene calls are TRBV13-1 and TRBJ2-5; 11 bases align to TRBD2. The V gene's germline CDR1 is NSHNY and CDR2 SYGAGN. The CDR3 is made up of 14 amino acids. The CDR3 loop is CASSLGLGEDTQYF. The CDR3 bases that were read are TGTGCCAGCAGTTTGGGACTGGGGGAAGAC.

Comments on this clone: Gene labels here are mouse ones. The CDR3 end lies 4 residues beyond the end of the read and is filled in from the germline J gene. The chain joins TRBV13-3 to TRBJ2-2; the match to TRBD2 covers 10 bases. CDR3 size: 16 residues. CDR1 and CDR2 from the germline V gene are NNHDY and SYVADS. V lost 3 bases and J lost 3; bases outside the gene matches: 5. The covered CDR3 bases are TGTGCCAGCAGTGTCCTGGGGGGGCATTACACCGGG. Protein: CASSVLGGHYTG. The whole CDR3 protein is CASSVLGGHYTGQLYF.

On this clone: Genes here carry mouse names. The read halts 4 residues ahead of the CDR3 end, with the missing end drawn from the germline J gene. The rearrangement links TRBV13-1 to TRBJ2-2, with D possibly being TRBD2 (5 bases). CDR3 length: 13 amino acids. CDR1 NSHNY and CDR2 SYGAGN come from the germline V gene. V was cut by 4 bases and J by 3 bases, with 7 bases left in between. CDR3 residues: CASSKLDTGQLYF. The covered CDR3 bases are TGTGCCAGCAGTAAACTGGACACCGGG.

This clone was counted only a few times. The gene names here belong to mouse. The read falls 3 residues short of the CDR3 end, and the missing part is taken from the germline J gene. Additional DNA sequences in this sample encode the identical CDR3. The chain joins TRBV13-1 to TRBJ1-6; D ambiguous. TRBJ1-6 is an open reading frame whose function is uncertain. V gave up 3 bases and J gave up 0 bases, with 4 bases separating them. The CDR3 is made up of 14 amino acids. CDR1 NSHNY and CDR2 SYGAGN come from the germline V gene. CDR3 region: CASSADSYNSPLYF. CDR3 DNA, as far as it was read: TGTGCCAGCAGTGCAGATTCCTATAATTCGCCC.

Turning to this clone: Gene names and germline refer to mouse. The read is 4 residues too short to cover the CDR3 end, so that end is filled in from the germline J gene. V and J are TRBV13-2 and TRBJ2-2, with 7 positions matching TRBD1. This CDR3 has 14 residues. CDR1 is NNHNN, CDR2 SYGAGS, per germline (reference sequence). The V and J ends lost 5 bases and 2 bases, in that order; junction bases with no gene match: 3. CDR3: CASGVTGNTGQLYF. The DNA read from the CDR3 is TGTGCCAGCGGGGTGACAGGGAACACCGGG.

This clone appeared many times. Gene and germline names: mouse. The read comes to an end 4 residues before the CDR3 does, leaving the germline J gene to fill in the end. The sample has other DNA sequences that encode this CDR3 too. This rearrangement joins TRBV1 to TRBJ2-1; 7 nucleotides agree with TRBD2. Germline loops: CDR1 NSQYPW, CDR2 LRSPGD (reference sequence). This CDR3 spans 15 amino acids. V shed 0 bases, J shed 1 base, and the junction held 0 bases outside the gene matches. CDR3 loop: CTCSAEGGNYAEQFF. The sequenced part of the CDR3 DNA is TGCACCTGCAGTGCAGAGGGGGGGAACTATGCT.

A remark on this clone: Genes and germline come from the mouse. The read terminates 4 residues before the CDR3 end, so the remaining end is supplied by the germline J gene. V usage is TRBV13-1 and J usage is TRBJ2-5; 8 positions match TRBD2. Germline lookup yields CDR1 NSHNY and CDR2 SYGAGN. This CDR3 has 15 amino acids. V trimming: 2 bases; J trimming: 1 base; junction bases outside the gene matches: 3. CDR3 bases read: TGTGCCAGCAGTGAATCGACTGGGGACCAAGAC. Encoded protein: CASSESTGDQD. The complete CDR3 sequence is CASSESTGDQDTQYF.

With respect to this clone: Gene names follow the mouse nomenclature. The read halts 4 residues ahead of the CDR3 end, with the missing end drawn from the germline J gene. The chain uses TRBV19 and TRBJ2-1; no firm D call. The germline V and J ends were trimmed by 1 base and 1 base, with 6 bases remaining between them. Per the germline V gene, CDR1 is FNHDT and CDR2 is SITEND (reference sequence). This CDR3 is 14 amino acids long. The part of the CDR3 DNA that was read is TGTGCCAGCAGTATATGGTCGAACTATGCT. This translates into CASSIWSNYA. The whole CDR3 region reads CASSIWSNYAEQFF.

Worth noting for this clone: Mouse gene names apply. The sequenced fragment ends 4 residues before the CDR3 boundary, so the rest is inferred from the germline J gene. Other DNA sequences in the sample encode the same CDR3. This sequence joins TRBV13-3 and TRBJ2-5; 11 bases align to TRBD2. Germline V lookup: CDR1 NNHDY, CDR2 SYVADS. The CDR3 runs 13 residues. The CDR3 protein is CASRGLGEDTQYF. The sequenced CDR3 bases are TGTGCCAGCCGGGGACTGGGGGAAGAC.

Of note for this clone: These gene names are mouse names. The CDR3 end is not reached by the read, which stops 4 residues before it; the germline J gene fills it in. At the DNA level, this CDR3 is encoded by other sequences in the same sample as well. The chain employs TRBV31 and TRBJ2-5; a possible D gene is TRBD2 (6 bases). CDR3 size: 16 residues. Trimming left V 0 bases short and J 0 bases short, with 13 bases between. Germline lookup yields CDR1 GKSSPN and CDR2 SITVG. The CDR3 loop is CAWSLGLGLNQDTQYF. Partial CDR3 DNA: TGTGCCTGGAGTCTAGGCCTGGGGCTTAACCAAGAC.

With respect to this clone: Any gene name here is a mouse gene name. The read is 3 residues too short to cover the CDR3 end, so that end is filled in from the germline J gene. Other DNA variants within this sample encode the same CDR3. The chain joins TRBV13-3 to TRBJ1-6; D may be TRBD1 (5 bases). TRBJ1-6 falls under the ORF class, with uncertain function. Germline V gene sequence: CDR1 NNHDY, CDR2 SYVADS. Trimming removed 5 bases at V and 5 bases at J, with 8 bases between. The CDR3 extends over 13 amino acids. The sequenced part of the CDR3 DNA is TGTGCCAGCAGCGAACAGGATAATTCGCCC. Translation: CASSEQDNSP. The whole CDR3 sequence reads CASSEQDNSPLYF.